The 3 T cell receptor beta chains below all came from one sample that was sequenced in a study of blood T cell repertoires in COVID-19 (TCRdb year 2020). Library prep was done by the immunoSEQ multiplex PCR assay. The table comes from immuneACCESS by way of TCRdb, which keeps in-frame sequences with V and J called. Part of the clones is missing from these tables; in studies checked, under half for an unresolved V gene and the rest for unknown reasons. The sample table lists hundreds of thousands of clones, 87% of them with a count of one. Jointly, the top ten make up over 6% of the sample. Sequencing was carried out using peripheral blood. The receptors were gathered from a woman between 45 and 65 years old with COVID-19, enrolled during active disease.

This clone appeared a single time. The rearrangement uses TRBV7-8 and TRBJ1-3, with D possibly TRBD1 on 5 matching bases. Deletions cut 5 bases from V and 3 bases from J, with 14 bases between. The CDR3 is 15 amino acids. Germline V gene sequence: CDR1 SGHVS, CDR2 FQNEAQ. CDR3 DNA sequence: TGTGCCAGCAGCCCAACGGGGGAAAGTGGAAACACCATATATTTT. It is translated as CASSPTGESGNTIYF.

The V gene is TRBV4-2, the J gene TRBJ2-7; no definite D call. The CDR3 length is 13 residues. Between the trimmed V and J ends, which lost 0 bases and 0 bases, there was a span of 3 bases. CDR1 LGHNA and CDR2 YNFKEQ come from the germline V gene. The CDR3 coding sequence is TGTGCCAGCAGCCAAGACAGCTCCTACGAGCAGTACTTC. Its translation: CASSQDSSYEQYF.

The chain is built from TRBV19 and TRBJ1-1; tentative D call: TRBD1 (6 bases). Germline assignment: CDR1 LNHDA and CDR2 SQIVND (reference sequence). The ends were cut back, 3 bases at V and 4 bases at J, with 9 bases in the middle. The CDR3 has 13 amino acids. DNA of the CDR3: TGTGCCAGTAGTATCACAGGGAGCACTGAAGCTTTCTTT. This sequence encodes CASSITGSTEAFF.